A selection of T cell receptor beta chains follows, all from one sample in a study of T cell responses to AZD1222 COVID-19 vaccine. The method was immunoSEQ multiplex PCR; TCRdb's version includes in-frame clones alone and lacks a portion of them. Among 100,000 to 110,000 clones, approximately 89% were seen once, and the ten largest hold 4% to 4.5%. The sequencing used peripheral blood, collected on day 0 of MenACWY control vaccination. The receptors derive from an adult in good health. CDR3s include the opening cysteine and the closing phenylalanine or tryptophan. A D gene is named only where the DNA matches it firmly. Clone size is given for some rows only: seen once, a few or many times, or a class if the clone is expanded.

CDR3 length,J gene,V gene,D gene,clone size,CDR3 protein,CDR3 DNA
17,TRBJ2-2,TRBV5-1,TRBD2,few,CASSLAGGRGNTGELFF,TGCGCCAGCAGCTTGGCCGGCGGGAGGGGGAACACCGGGGAGCTGTTTTTT
13,TRBJ2-1,TRBV7-2,.,.,CASSLSGYYEQFF,TGTGCCAGCAGCTTATCAGGGTACTATGAGCAGTTCTTC
13,TRBJ1-1,TRBV10-3,.,.,CAISGDLGLEAFF,TGTGCCATCAGTGGGGACCTAGGGCTTGAAGCTTTCTTT
13,TRBJ1-1,TRBV10-3,.,.,CAINREVDTEAFF,TGTGCCATTAACAGGGAAGTGGACACTGAAGCTTTCTTT
13,TRBJ1-1,TRBV5-8,.,.,CASSYKGPTEAFF,TGTGCCAGCAGTTACAAGGGGCCCACTGAAGCTTTCTTT
18,TRBJ1-1,TRBV16,TRBD1,few,CASSRLDARDRGGTEAFF,TGTGCCAGCAGCCGCTTGGATGCTAGAGACAGGGGGGGTACTGAAGCTTTCTTT
15,TRBJ2-5,TRBV27,.,.,CASSLMGWSQETQYF,TGTGCCAGCAGTTTAATGGGGTGGTCCCAAGAGACCCAGTACTTC
15,TRBJ1-1,TRBV7-2,TRBD1,.,CASSLEARGYTEAFF,TGTGCCAGCAGCTTAGAGGCCAGGGGGTACACTGAAGCTTTCTTT
15,TRBJ1-4,TRBV27,TRBD1,.,CASSLGGQGNEKLFF,TGTGCCAGCAGTTTAGGGGGACAGGGGAATGAAAAACTGTTTTTT
15,TRBJ2-2,TRBV9,.,.,CASSVSRGGTGELFF,TGTGCCAGCAGCGTCTCTCGGGGCGGTACCGGGGAGCTGTTTTTT
17,TRBJ2-1,TRBV28,.,.,CASSFLNLVRLGNEQFF,TGTGCCAGCAGTTTTCTCAATTTGGTTAGATTGGGAAATGAGCAGTTCTTC
15,TRBJ2-5,TRBV2,TRBD1,.,CASRIQGLLQETQYF,TGTGCCAGCAGGATACAGGGGCTGCTACAAGAGACCCAGTACTTC
9,TRBJ1-2,TRBV29-1,.,once,CSVDVSYTF,TGCAGCGTTGACGTGAGCTACACCTTC
14,TRBJ1-4,TRBV19,TRBD1,few,CASTLGQANEKLFF,TGTGCCAGTACCCTCGGACAGGCTAATGAAAAACTGTTTTTT
12,TRBJ1-2,TRBV19,TRBD1,.,CASRGTGGALTF,TGTGCCAGTAGAGGCACAGGGGGCGCTTTGACCTTC
13,TRBJ2-2,TRBV11-3,.,.,CASSSSYTGELFF,TGTGCCAGCAGCTCAAGCTATACCGGGGAGCTGTTTTTT
12,TRBJ2-7,TRBV28,TRBD1,.,CASRIQGYEQYF,TGTGCCAGCAGAATACAGGGGTACGAGCAGTACTTC
14,TRBJ1-4,TRBV9,.,.,CASSPQGGYEKLFF,TGTGCCAGCAGCCCGCAGGGCGGTTATGAAAAACTGTTTTTT
14,TRBJ1-1,TRBV27,.,few,CASSRQSPFTEAFF,TGTGCCAGCTCAAGACAGAGTCCTTTCACTGAAGCTTTCTTT
13,TRBJ2-1,TRBV5-5,TRBD2,.,CASSLTSGAEQFF,TGTGCCAGCAGCTTAACCAGCGGGGCTGAGCAGTTCTTC
15,TRBJ2-7,TRBV7-2,.,few,CASSFLIGGSSEQYF,TGTGCCAGCAGCTTTCTTATTGGGGGGAGCTCCGAGCAGTACTTC
13,TRBJ1-3,TRBV12-3/TRBV12-4,.,.,CASIRQGKNTIYF,TGTGCCAGCATTCGGCAGGGAAAGAACACCATATATTTT
14,TRBJ2-3,TRBV3-1/TRBV3-2,TRBD2,.,CASSRGLVGDTQYF,TGTGCCAGCAGCCGCGGACTAGTTGGGGATACGCAGTATTTT
12,TRBJ1-5,TRBV30,.,.,CAWSVPGLPQHF,TGTGCCTGGAGTGTACCTGGGCTGCCCCAGCATTTT
14,TRBJ1-3,TRBV30,.,.,CAWSPRWEGNTIYF,TGTGCCTGGAGTCCCAGGTGGGAGGGAAACACCATATATTTT
11,TRBJ1-3,TRBV19,.,.,CASSPGDTIYF,TGTGCCAGTAGTCCAGGGGACACCATATATTTT
13,TRBJ2-5,TRBV19,.,.,CASSPLRAETQYF,TGTGCCAGTAGTCCGTTGCGGGCAGAGACCCAGTACTTC
19,TRBJ2-1,TRBV19,TRBD2,.,CASRGVTSGGLSGYNEQFF,TGTGCCAGTCGGGGGGTCACTAGCGGGGGCCTCAGTGGCTACAATGAGCAGTTCTTC
15,TRBJ1-1,TRBV5-1,TRBD1,few,CASSTWTGAATEAFF,TGCGCCAGCAGCACTTGGACAGGGGCGGCCACTGAAGCTTTCTTT
15,TRBJ2-7,TRBV27,.,.,CASSDQSTHSYEQYF,TGTGCCAGCAGTGATCAATCGACACACTCCTACGAGCAGTACTTC
14,TRBJ2-2,TRBV6-5,TRBD2,.,CASRREGETGELFF,TGTGCCAGCAGGCGGGAGGGAGAAACCGGGGAGCTGTTTTTT
12,TRBJ2-7,TRBV30,TRBD1,.,CAWSGQDYEQYF,TGTGCCTGGAGCGGACAGGACTACGAGCAGTACTTC
16,TRBJ2-7,TRBV7-9,.,.,CASSLVHGREPYEQYF,TGTGCCAGCAGCTTAGTTCATGGCAGGGAACCCTACGAGCAGTACTTC
16,TRBJ2-2,TRBV5-6,TRBD1,.,CASSPDRGLDTGELFF,TGTGCCAGCAGCCCGGACAGGGGTTTGGACACCGGGGAGCTGTTTTTT
15,TRBJ2-7,TRBV5-6,.,.,CASSADFREISEQYF,TGTGCCAGCAGCGCCGACTTCAGGGAAATCAGCGAGCAGTACTTC
15,TRBJ1-2,TRBV18,TRBD1,.,CASSPGGQGNYGYTF,TGTGCCAGCTCCCCTGGGGGACAGGGGAACTATGGCTACACCTTC
13,TRBJ1-2,TRBV28,.,.,CASSLRGTSGYTF,TGTGCCAGCAGTTTGAGAGGGACTAGTGGCTACACCTTC
15,TRBJ1-2,TRBV2,.,.,CASSELGQGIDGYTF,TGTGCCAGCAGTGAGCTTGGCCAGGGGATCGATGGCTACACCTTC
19,TRBJ2-6,TRBV23-1,.,.,CASSQSCRTKHSGANVLTF,TGCGCCAGCAGTCAATCGTGTAGGACGAAACACTCTGGGGCCAACGTCCTGACTTTC
15,TRBJ1-5,TRBV7-6,.,once,CASSLARGLNQPQHF,TGTGCCAGCAGCTTAGCCAGGGGCCTCAATCAGCCCCAGCATTTT
14,TRBJ1-6,TRBV6-5,.,.,CASSLMGLNSPLHF,TGTGCCAGCAGTCTGATGGGATTAAATTCACCCCTCCACTTT
10,TRBJ2-7,TRBV9,.,.,CATQGNEQYF,TGTGCCACCCAGGGGAACGAGCAGTACTTC
14,TRBJ2-3,TRBV24-1,.,.,CATSDPEGGDTQYF,TGTGCCACCAGTGATCCGGAGGGGGGGGATACGCAGTATTTT
16,TRBJ1-6,TRBV27,TRBD1,.,CASSDSDRLEGSPLHF,TGTGCCAGCAGCGATTCGGACAGGCTTGAAGGGTCGCCCCTCCACTTT
13,TRBJ1-2,TRBV10-3,.,once,CAIRYGRLDGYTF,TGTGCCATCAGATACGGACGGCTCGATGGCTACACCTTC
15,TRBJ2-2,TRBV2,TRBD2,.,CASSVGGGRTGELFF,TGTGCCAGCAGTGTGGGTGGCGGGAGGACCGGGGAGCTGTTTTTT
16,TRBJ1-6,TRBV3-1/TRBV3-2,TRBD1,.,CASSQWTGGGNSPLHF,TGTGCCAGCAGCCAATGGACAGGGGGTGGAAATTCACCCCTCCACTTT
13,TRBJ1-1,TRBV30,.,once,CAWSRGRDTEAFF,TGTGCCTGGAGCAGAGGGAGGGACACTGAAGCTTTCTTT
13,TRBJ2-3,TRBV10-1,.,.,CASRGGSTDTQYF,TGCGCCAGCAGGGGTGGTAGCACAGATACGCAGTATTTT
19,TRBJ1-4,TRBV5-1,.,.,CASSLKTTRPTDPSERLFF,TGCGCCAGCAGCTTAAAGACTACCCGCCCGACGGATCCTTCAGAGAGACTGTTTTTT
13,TRBJ1-4,TRBV4-2,.,.,CASSLQGREKLFF,TGTGCCAGCAGCCTTCAGGGTAGAGAAAAACTGTTTTTT
15,TRBJ1-1,TRBV6-5,.,.,CASSSRGAGSTEAFF,TGTGCCAGCAGCTCTCGGGGGGCGGGGAGCACTGAAGCTTTCTTT
15,TRBJ2-1,TRBV6-5,TRBD1,.,CASSYSRQGGHEQFF,TGTGCCAGCAGTTACTCCCGACAGGGGGGGCATGAGCAGTTCTTC
15,TRBJ1-4,TRBV7-9,TRBD1,.,CASSKGQGAAEKLFF,TGTGCCAGCAGCAAGGGACAGGGGGCCGCTGAAAAACTGTTTTTT
15,TRBJ2-3,TRBV7-8,.,.,CASSIGQLNTDTQYF,TGTGCCAGCAGCATCGGACAGCTAAACACAGATACGCAGTATTTT
16,TRBJ2-1,TRBV5-6,TRBD1,.,CASSLGTGASYNEQFF,TGTGCCAGCAGCCTTGGGACAGGGGCCTCCTACAATGAGCAGTTCTTC
12,TRBJ1-2,TRBV6-1,.,.,CASSDRNYGYTF,TGTGCCAGCAGCGACAGAAACTATGGCTACACCTTC
15,TRBJ2-1,TRBV7-9,TRBD1,.,CASSSDRDTYNEQFF,TGTGCCAGCAGCTCCGACAGGGATACTTACAATGAGCAGTTCTTC
17,TRBJ2-3,TRBV28,TRBD2,once,CASSYPSGTSGSDTQYF,TGTGCCAGCAGTTATCCTTCGGGGACTAGTGGTTCAGATACGCAGTATTTT